These 11 T cell receptor beta chains share one sample of origin, sequenced in a study of blood T cell repertoires in COVID-19. Assay used: immunoSEQ multiplex PCR; TCRdb lists only in-frame clones, some missing. There are roughly 47,000 clones in the sample; roughly 87% occur only once, and around 15% lies in the top ten. The sample taken for sequencing was peripheral blood. The source is a man between 65 and 85 years old with active COVID-19.

The chain combines TRBV24-1 with TRBJ2-5, with 9 bases lining up with TRBD1. The CDR3 is made up of 17 amino acids. The V segment lost 4 bases and the J segment 0 bases; nucleotides outside the gene matches: 8. Germline V gene sequence: CDR1 KGHDR, CDR2 SFDVKD. The CDR3 nucleotides are TGTGCCACCAGTGAGGGAACAGGGGGCCAGTACCAAGAGACCCAGTACTTC. This codes for CATSEGTGGQYQETQYF.

In this sample, this clone turned up a few times. The J gene is TRBJ1-4, the V gene TRBV27; tentative D call: TRBD1 (5 bases). Germline V lookup: CDR1 MNHEY, CDR2 SMNVEV (reference sequence). CDR3 length: 16 amino acids. V was trimmed by 5 bases and J by 4 bases, leaving 17 bases between them. CDR3 nucleotides: TGTGCCAGCAGTCCCCAATCCGACAGCTTTAATGAAAAACTGTTTTTT. It is translated as CASSPQSDSFNEKLFF.

This clone is a singleton in its sample. The chain employs TRBV12-3 or TRBV12-4 and TRBJ2-1, with no clear D. CDR3 size: 11 residues. V lost 11 bases and J 7 bases, leaving 12 bases between the germline ends. The CDR3 spells CAGPVVNEQFF. The CDR3 DNA is TGTGCCGGGCCGGTGGTTAATGAGCAGTTCTTC.

The chain couples TRBV24-1 to TRBJ2-1, with 7 bases aligning to TRBD2. Germline V gives CDR1 KGHDR, CDR2 SFDVKD. The CDR3 totals 16 residues. V gave up 0 bases and J gave up 4 bases; unmatched junction bases: 5. CDR3 amino acids: CATSDLPSGEYNEQFF. In DNA form, the CDR3 reads TGTGCCACCAGTGATTTGCCCAGCGGGGAATACAATGAGCAGTTCTTC.

This rearrangement joins TRBV2 to TRBJ2-7; TRBD2 aligns across 9 bases. From germline, CDR1 is SNHLY and CDR2 FYNNEI. V was pared by 6 bases and J by 0 bases, with 6 bases of the junction left unmatched. There are 15 residues in the CDR3. CDR3 sequence (DNA): TGTGCCAGCAGATTAGATAGCGGGAGCTCCTACGAGCAGTACTTC. Residues: CASRLDSGSSYEQYF.

Here the CDR3 reads CSARLINEQFF. The CDR3 region has the DNA TGCAGTGCCAGGCTTATCAATGAGCAGTTCTTC. The chain combines TRBV20-1 with TRBJ2-1; D call uncertain. The CDR3 extends over 11 amino acids. Germline V CDR1 and CDR2: DFQATT, SNEGSKA (reference sequence). V lost 6 bases and J lost 6, with 9 bases in between.

The V call is TRBV7-9, the J call TRBJ2-5, with 9 bases aligning to TRBD1. CDR3 length: 14 amino acids. V lost 2 bases, J lost 4 bases, and 2 bases stayed unmatched. From germline, CDR1 is SEHNR and CDR2 FQNEAQ (reference sequence). CDR3 DNA: TGTGCCAGCAGCTTACGGGACAGGGTAGAGACCCAGTACTTC. Protein sequence: CASSLRDRVETQYF. Full variable domain (missing parts from reference TRBV7-9 and TRBJ2-5): DTGVSQNPRHKITKRGQNVTFRCDPISEHNRLYWYRQTLGQGPEFLTYFQNEAQLEKSRLLSDRFSAERPKGSFSTLEIQRTEQGDSAMYLCASSLRDRVETQYFGPGTRLLVL.

This clone was counted a single time. J is TRBJ2-7 and V is TRBV11-2; D gene uncertain. The ends were cut back, 2 bases at V and 7 bases at J, with 9 bases in the middle. The CDR3 loop spans 12 amino acids. CDR1 SGHAT and CDR2 FQNNGV come from the germline V gene. The CDR3 bases are TGTGCCAGCAGCTTACTTCAGGCAGAGCAGTACTTC. Residues: CASSLLQAEQYF.

The rearrangement joins TRBV4-3 to TRBJ1-2; tentative D call: TRBD1 (6 bases). Germline CDR1 and CDR2: LGHNA and YSLEER. V was clipped by 1 base and J by 6 bases, with 12 bases between them. The CDR3 runs 14 residues. In DNA, the CDR3 is TGCGCCAGCAGCCAAGGGCGGCAGGGGAATGGCTACACCTTC. Translated, it gives CASSQGRQGNGYTF.

J is TRBJ1-5 and V is TRBV7-6; D gene uncertain. V was clipped by 0 bases and J by 1 base, with 10 bases between them. The germline V gene has CDR1 SGHVS and CDR2 FNYEAQ. The CDR3 has 16 residues. CDR3 bases: TGTGCCAGCAGCTTAGCGGGTGCACAGAGCAATCAGCCCCAGCATTTT. The encoded protein is CASSLAGAQSNQPQHF.

The chain recombines TRBV5-1 with TRBJ2-5; 10 bases fit TRBD2. The V segment lost 10 bases and the J segment 1 base; nucleotides outside the gene matches: 13. In germline, CDR1 is SGHRS, CDR2 YFSETQ. The CDR3 has 16 residues. CDR3 residues: CARGRGASGGQETQYF. Here the CDR3 DNA reads TGCGCCCGCGGACGGGGGGCTAGCGGGGGCCAAGAGACCCAGTACTTC.